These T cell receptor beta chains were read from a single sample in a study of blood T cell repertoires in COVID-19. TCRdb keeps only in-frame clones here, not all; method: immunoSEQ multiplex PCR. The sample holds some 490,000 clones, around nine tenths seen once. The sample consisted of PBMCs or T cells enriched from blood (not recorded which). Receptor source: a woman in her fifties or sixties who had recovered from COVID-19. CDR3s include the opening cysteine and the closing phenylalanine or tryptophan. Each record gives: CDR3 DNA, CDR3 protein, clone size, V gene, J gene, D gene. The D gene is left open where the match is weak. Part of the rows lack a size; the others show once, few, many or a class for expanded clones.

CDR3 DNA: TGTGCCAGCCTCGGGTACTCTGGGGCCAACGTCCTGACTTTC; CDR3 protein: CASLGYSGANVLTF; clone size: -; V gene: TRBV2; J gene: TRBJ2-6; D gene: -
CDR3 DNA: TGTGCCATCAGCTCCGGGACAGAACAGCCCCAGCATTTT; CDR3 protein: CAISSGTEQPQHF; clone size: -; V gene: TRBV10-3; J gene: TRBJ1-5; D gene: TRBD1
CDR3 DNA: TGTGCCAGCAGCCAAGATTTGACATTCGGCTACACCTTC; CDR3 protein: CASSQDLTFGYTF; clone size: -; V gene: TRBV3-1/TRBV3-2; J gene: TRBJ1-2; D gene: -
CDR3 DNA: TGTGCCAGCAGCCATTCTCCACATAATGAAAAACTGTTTTTT; CDR3 protein: CASSHSPHNEKLFF; clone size: once; V gene: TRBV3-1/TRBV3-2; J gene: TRBJ1-4; D gene: -
CDR3 DNA: TGCGCCAGCAGCCTTGTCGGGGTTATGGACTATGGCTACACCTTC; CDR3 protein: CASSLVGVMDYGYTF; clone size: -; V gene: TRBV4-1; J gene: TRBJ1-2; D gene: -
CDR3 DNA: TGTGCCTCCTCCCTTATGGACACAGTAAGCTCCTATAATTCACCCCTCCACTTT; CDR3 protein: CASSLMDTVSSYNSPLHF; clone size: -; V gene: TRBV10-3; J gene: TRBJ1-6; D gene: -
CDR3 DNA: TGTGCCACCAGCAGGGACGACAGGGTATTCACAGATACGCAGTATTTT; CDR3 protein: CATSRDDRVFTDTQYF; clone size: -; V gene: TRBV15; J gene: TRBJ2-3; D gene: TRBD1
CDR3 DNA: TGTGCCACCAGCGGACAGGGGGCAGGGGAGACCCAGTACTTC; CDR3 protein: CATSGQGAGETQYF; clone size: -; V gene: TRBV15; J gene: TRBJ2-5; D gene: TRBD1
CDR3 DNA: TGTGCCAGCACCCTCCGACAGTTCCCTAACTATGGCTACACCTTC; CDR3 protein: CASTLRQFPNYGYTF; clone size: -; V gene: TRBV2; J gene: TRBJ1-2; D gene: -
CDR3 DNA: TGCAGCGTTCAGACTAGCGGGGGCCCAATATTCTCCTACAATGAGCAGTTCTTC; CDR3 protein: CSVQTSGGPIFSYNEQFF; clone size: -; V gene: TRBV29-1; J gene: TRBJ2-1; D gene: TRBD2
CDR3 DNA: TGTGCCAGCAGCAAAAGACTAGCGGCTACCGGGGAGCTGTTTTTT; CDR3 protein: CASSKRLAATGELFF; clone size: -; V gene: TRBV4-2; J gene: TRBJ2-2; D gene: TRBD2
CDR3 DNA: TGCGCCAGCAGCCTAAGGGGGCAGGGGGTTAAACAGCCCCAGCATTTT; CDR3 protein: CASSLRGQGVKQPQHF; clone size: -; V gene: TRBV4-1; J gene: TRBJ1-5; D gene: TRBD1
CDR3 DNA: TGTGCCAGCCCGGGTGGCGGGGAGCTGTTTTTT; CDR3 protein: CASPGGGELFF; clone size: -; V gene: TRBV25-1; J gene: TRBJ2-2; D gene: -
CDR3 DNA: TGCGCCAGCAGCTTGGCCGGGTCAGGGCAGGGCATTCAGTACTTC; CDR3 protein: CASSLAGSGQGIQYF; clone size: once; V gene: TRBV5-1; J gene: TRBJ2-4; D gene: -
CDR3 DNA: TGTGCCAGCAGCCCCACGGACACATCCTCTGGAAACACCATATATTTT; CDR3 protein: CASSPTDTSSGNTIYF; clone size: -; V gene: TRBV7-2; J gene: TRBJ1-3; D gene: -
CDR3 DNA: TGTGCCACCAGTGACGGCTATGGCTACACCTTC; CDR3 protein: CATSDGYGYTF; clone size: -; V gene: TRBV24-1; J gene: TRBJ1-2; D gene: -
CDR3 DNA: TGTGCCATCAGAACAGGGGGCGACGAGCAGTACTTC; CDR3 protein: CAIRTGGDEQYF; clone size: -; V gene: TRBV10-3; J gene: TRBJ2-7; D gene: TRBD1
CDR3 DNA: TGTGCCAGCACCCTACACAGTTCACCCCTCCACTTT; CDR3 protein: CASTLHSSPLHF; clone size: -; V gene: TRBV12-3/TRBV12-4; J gene: TRBJ1-6; D gene: -
CDR3 DNA: TGTGCCAGCAGTGAAACGGGATGGGGCTACACCTTC; CDR3 protein: CASSETGWGYTF; clone size: -; V gene: TRBV2; J gene: TRBJ1-2; D gene: -
CDR3 DNA: TGTGCCAGCAGCTTAGGACAGGGACGGGATGGCTACACCTTC; CDR3 protein: CASSLGQGRDGYTF; clone size: -; V gene: TRBV11-3; J gene: TRBJ1-2; D gene: TRBD1
CDR3 DNA: TGTGCCAGTAGTTTCCTGCCCTATCCCTCTGGAAACACCATATATTTT; CDR3 protein: CASSFLPYPSGNTIYF; clone size: -; V gene: TRBV19; J gene: TRBJ1-3; D gene: -
CDR3 DNA: TGTGCCAGCAGCACAGGACAGGGAACCCAAGAGGGGTATAATTCACCCCTCCACTTT; CDR3 protein: CASSTGQGTQEGYNSPLHF; clone size: -; V gene: TRBV21-1; J gene: TRBJ1-6; D gene: -
CDR3 DNA: TGCAGTGCTAGTGAGGGACAGGGGGCGCGGGAGCAGTACTTC; CDR3 protein: CSASEGQGAREQYF; clone size: -; V gene: TRBV20-1; J gene: TRBJ2-7; D gene: TRBD1
CDR3 DNA: TGTGCCAGCAGTTACTCATCTGACCAAGAGACCCAGTACTTC; CDR3 protein: CASSYSSDQETQYF; clone size: -; V gene: TRBV6-2/TRBV6-3; J gene: TRBJ2-5; D gene: -
CDR3 DNA: TGTGCCAGCAGCCAAGATCTTCTCGACAATGAGCAGTTCTTC; CDR3 protein: CASSQDLLDNEQFF; clone size: once; V gene: TRBV3-1/TRBV3-2; J gene: TRBJ2-1; D gene: -
CDR3 DNA: TGTGCCAGCAGTGAGACAGTCTATGGCTACACCTTC; CDR3 protein: CASSETVYGYTF; clone size: few; V gene: TRBV2; J gene: TRBJ1-2; D gene: -
CDR3 DNA: TGTGCCAGCAGCGCGAGGGACAGCCCAGATACGCAGTATTTT; CDR3 protein: CASSARDSPDTQYF; clone size: -; V gene: TRBV5-6; J gene: TRBJ2-3; D gene: TRBD1
CDR3 DNA: TGTGCCAGTCGAGGGTTCTACGAGCAGTACTTC; CDR3 protein: CASRGFYEQYF; clone size: -; V gene: TRBV19; J gene: TRBJ2-7; D gene: -
CDR3 DNA: TGCGCCAGCAGAAATCACAGGGAGCGGAACACTGAAGCTTTCTTT; CDR3 protein: CASRNHRERNTEAFF; clone size: -; V gene: TRBV10-1; J gene: TRBJ1-1; D gene: -
CDR3 DNA: TGTGCCAGCAGTCGGGGAGCCGGGGAGCTGTTTTTT; CDR3 protein: CASSRGAGELFF; clone size: once; V gene: TRBV6-2/TRBV6-3; J gene: TRBJ2-2; D gene: -
CDR3 DNA: TGTGCCAGCAGTTATGGAGACCATAATTCACCCCTCCACTTT; CDR3 protein: CASSYGDHNSPLHF; clone size: -; V gene: TRBV6-1; J gene: TRBJ1-6; D gene: -
CDR3 DNA: TGTGCCAGCAGCCAAGGAGGGGGTAGCAATCAGCCCCAGCATTTT; CDR3 protein: CASSQGGGSNQPQHF; clone size: -; V gene: TRBV3-1/TRBV3-2; J gene: TRBJ1-5; D gene: -
CDR3 DNA: TGCGCCAGCAGCCACGCTAGGGGCGATGCGGACACCGGGGAGCTGTTTTTT; CDR3 protein: CASSHARGDADTGELFF; clone size: -; V gene: TRBV4-1; J gene: TRBJ2-2; D gene: -
CDR3 DNA: TGTGCCAGCAGACAAGCCGGGGAGCTGTTTTTT; CDR3 protein: CASRQAGELFF; clone size: -; V gene: TRBV7-6; J gene: TRBJ2-2; D gene: -
CDR3 DNA: TGTGCCAGCAGTGAATATATTGCAGGGTCGGCCTACGAGCAGTACTTC; CDR3 protein: CASSEYIAGSAYEQYF; clone size: -; V gene: TRBV25-1; J gene: TRBJ2-7; D gene: -
CDR3 DNA: TGTGCCAGCAGCTTGTCTCCTGCGAACACCGGGGAGCTGTTTTTT; CDR3 protein: CASSLSPANTGELFF; clone size: once; V gene: TRBV11-2; J gene: TRBJ2-2; D gene: -
CDR3 DNA: TGCGCCAGCAGCCAAGAAGGGACAGGCCTTAGCACAGATACGCAGTATTTT; CDR3 protein: CASSQEGTGLSTDTQYF; clone size: -; V gene: TRBV4-1; J gene: TRBJ2-3; D gene: TRBD1
CDR3 DNA: TGTGCCAGCAGTCCCGGGTGGTGGACAGGGCAAGGCTACACCTTC; CDR3 protein: CASSPGWWTGQGYTF; clone size: -; V gene: TRBV11-3; J gene: TRBJ1-2; D gene: TRBD1
CDR3 DNA: TGTGCCATCAGTGAGGGACAGGGGACTCAGCCCCAGCATTTT; CDR3 protein: CAISEGQGTQPQHF; clone size: -; V gene: TRBV10-3; J gene: TRBJ1-5; D gene: TRBD1
CDR3 DNA: TGTGCCAGCAGTGACCCCAGGGTCGCCTACGAGCAGTACTTC; CDR3 protein: CASSDPRVAYEQYF; clone size: -; V gene: TRBV2; J gene: TRBJ2-7; D gene: -
CDR3 DNA: TGCGCCAGCAGCTTGGACGTGGGAGATGGGAATACGCAGTATTTT; CDR3 protein: CASSLDVGDGNTQYF; clone size: -; V gene: TRBV5-1; J gene: TRBJ2-3; D gene: -
CDR3 DNA: TGTGCCAGCAGCCAAGTAAGGGAGGGTTCACCCCTCCACTTT; CDR3 protein: CASSQVREGSPLHF; clone size: -; V gene: TRBV3-1/TRBV3-2; J gene: TRBJ1-6; D gene: -
CDR3 DNA: TGCGCCAGCCAGCCAAGTCTGACGGGGGGACCCTCAGATGAGCAGTTCTTC; CDR3 protein: CASQPSLTGGPSDEQFF; clone size: -; V gene: TRBV4-1; J gene: TRBJ2-1; D gene: TRBD2
CDR3 DNA: TGTGCCAGCAGCTTGGAAGCGGGAAGAGACGCTGAAGCTTTCTTT; CDR3 protein: CASSLEAGRDAEAFF; clone size: few; V gene: TRBV5-5; J gene: TRBJ1-1; D gene: -
CDR3 DNA: TGTGCCAGTGCCCATCGGCTAGCGGGGCCGGACGAGCAGTACTTC; CDR3 protein: CASAHRLAGPDEQYF; clone size: -; V gene: TRBV19; J gene: TRBJ2-7; D gene: TRBD2
CDR3 DNA: TGTGCCAGCAGTTCACACCTCGTGGGGAGCTCCTACAATGAGCAGTTCTTC; CDR3 protein: CASSSHLVGSSYNEQFF; clone size: few; V gene: TRBV27; J gene: TRBJ2-1; D gene: -
CDR3 DNA: TGTGCCAGCAGTTATCTAGACAGGGGAAATGAAAAACTGTTTTTT; CDR3 protein: CASSYLDRGNEKLFF; clone size: -; V gene: TRBV6-5; J gene: TRBJ1-4; D gene: TRBD1